The sequence of this TCR beta chain was determined in a study of memory CD4+ T cells and cytomegalovirus serostatus. For the study at large: This sample comes from healthy Belgian adults, fewer than 10 CMV seropositive, 20 to 25 seronegative.

Study results and limitations: About two fifths of the roughly 150 known CMV-associated TCRbeta sequences appeared in CD4+ memory. The CMV-associated TCR signature appears largely within the CD4+ memory repertoire.

Profiled with immunoSEQ multiplex PCR; TCRdb holds only in-frame clones, not every one. The repertoire holds 75,000 to 90,000 clones, with approximately 84% as singletons. Germline V gene lookup returns CDR1 SGHAT and CDR2 FQNNGV. Trimming cost V 5 bases and J 7 bases, with 14 bases left between them. The CDR3 runs to 13 residues. The sort gate was single viable CD3+CD4+CD8-CD45RO+ cells for memory CD4+ T cells. As regards this clone: The antigen remains undetermined.

Sequenced sample: memory CD4+ T cells from blood. The sequence was obtained from an adult in good health and CMV-seronegative. V is TRBV11-2 and J is TRBJ1-2, with a tentative D call TRBD1 (6 bases). The CDR3 spells CASSPSGGLGYTF. The CDR3 bases are TGTGCCAGCAGCCCCAGTGGGGGCCTTGGCTACACCTTC.